The rows below give T cell receptor beta chains drawn from one sample of a study of T cell responses to AZD1222 COVID-19 vaccine. Profiling relied on immunoSEQ multiplex PCR, and the TCRdb table lists in-frame clones only, not all of them. The sample shows about 120,000 clones, more than 75% of them seen only once. The source was peripheral blood, collected on day 0 of AZD1222 vaccination. Receptors were obtained from an adult in good health. Each CDR3 is given with its conserved first and last residue. Each record gives: CDR3 protein, CDR3 DNA, J gene, clone size, D gene, V gene. A D gene is named only where the DNA matches it firmly. The listing skips clone size in some rows; elsewhere it reads once, few, many or a size class.

CDR3: CASSRNTGNTEAFF
DNA: TGTGCCAGCAGTCGAAACACAGGGAACACTGAAGCTTTCTTT
J: TRBJ1-1
size: NA
D: NA
V: TRBV11-3

CDR3: CASSLGLVAFF
DNA: TGTGCCAGCAGTTTAGGACTCGTAGCTTTCTTT
J: TRBJ1-1
size: NA
D: NA
V: TRBV12-3/TRBV12-4

CDR3: CASSRESREQYF
DNA: TGTGCCAGCAGCAGAGAGAGCCGCGAGCAGTACTTC
J: TRBJ2-7
size: NA
D: NA
V: TRBV7-9

CDR3: CSVPGGGYEQYF
DNA: TGCAGCGTTCCAGGGGGCGGCTACGAGCAGTACTTC
J: TRBJ2-7
size: NA
D: TRBD1
V: TRBV29-1

CDR3: CASSLALLPGAELDTQYF
DNA: TGCGCCAGCAGCTTGGCCCTTCTTCCGGGAGCAGAGCTAGATACGCAGTATTTT
J: TRBJ2-3
size: once
D: NA
V: TRBV5-1

CDR3: CATSDPVGGPGANVLTF
DNA: TGTGCCACCAGTGATCCTGTGGGGGGGCCCGGGGCCAACGTCCTGACTTTC
J: TRBJ2-6
size: NA
D: NA
V: TRBV24-1

CDR3: CASGHGDTPLDTQYF
DNA: TGTGCTAGTGGTCATGGGGACACCCCGCTGGATACGCAGTATTTT
J: TRBJ2-3
size: few
D: NA
V: TRBV12-5

CDR3: CASSLSLRDTQYF
DNA: TGTGCCAGCAGTTTATCCCTCAGAGATACGCAGTATTTT
J: TRBJ2-3
size: once
D: NA
V: TRBV28

CDR3: CASSLRPTYEQYF
DNA: TGTGCCAGCAGTTTAAGACCTACCTACGAGCAGTACTTC
J: TRBJ2-7
size: NA
D: NA
V: TRBV12-3/TRBV12-4

CDR3: CASSPGQVYEQYF
DNA: TGTGCCAGCTCACCAGGACAGGTGTACGAGCAGTACTTC
J: TRBJ2-7
size: NA
D: TRBD1
V: TRBV18

CDR3: CASSPQNTEAFF
DNA: TGTGCCAGCAGCCCACAGAACACTGAAGCTTTCTTT
J: TRBJ1-1
size: NA
D: NA
V: TRBV7-9

CDR3: CASSLSGTGGLGYGYTF
DNA: TGTGCCAGCAGTTTATCCGGGACAGGGGGCCTAGGGTATGGCTACACCTTC
J: TRBJ1-2
size: NA
D: TRBD1
V: TRBV27

CDR3: CASSQVLLQETQYF
DNA: TGCGCCAGCAGCCAAGTCCTACTCCAAGAGACCCAGTACTTC
J: TRBJ2-5
size: NA
D: NA
V: TRBV4-1

CDR3: CASSYRLAGPEQYF
DNA: TGTGCCAGCAGTTACAGGCTAGCGGGCCCCGAGCAGTACTTC
J: TRBJ2-7
size: NA
D: TRBD2
V: TRBV6-5

CDR3: CASSDRQETQYF
DNA: TGTGCCAGTAGTGATAGACAAGAGACCCAGTACTTC
J: TRBJ2-5
size: once
D: NA
V: TRBV19

CDR3: CASSQVDRFANYGYTF
DNA: TGTGCCAGCAGCCAAGTGGACCGATTCGCTAACTATGGCTACACCTTC
J: TRBJ1-2
size: NA
D: NA
V: TRBV3-1/TRBV3-2

CDR3: CSVGGTGVDYGYTF
DNA: TGCAGCGTTGGTGGGACGGGAGTGGACTATGGCTACACCTTC
J: TRBJ1-2
size: NA
D: NA
V: TRBV29-1

CDR3: CASSKLTSGRVNYNEQFF
DNA: TGTGCCAGCAGTAAGCTCACTAGCGGGAGGGTGAACTACAATGAGCAGTTCTTC
J: TRBJ2-1
size: NA
D: TRBD2
V: TRBV6-2/TRBV6-3

CDR3: CSHLPSTDTQYF
DNA: TGCAGCCATTTACCTAGCACAGATACGCAGTATTTT
J: TRBJ2-3
size: NA
D: NA
V: TRBV29-1

CDR3: CASSTIRDRGRGEAFF
DNA: TGTGCCAGTAGTACAATCCGGGACAGGGGGCGCGGTGAAGCTTTCTTT
J: TRBJ1-1
size: NA
D: TRBD1
V: TRBV19

CDR3: CASSLGTGGDYGYTF
DNA: TGCGCCAGCAGCTTGGGGACAGGGGGCGACTATGGCTACACCTTC
J: TRBJ1-2
size: NA
D: TRBD1
V: TRBV5-1

CDR3: CASSLQGPDYGYTF
DNA: TGCGCCAGCAGCTTGCAGGGGCCAGACTATGGCTACACCTTC
J: TRBJ1-2
size: few
D: NA
V: TRBV5-1

CDR3: CASSLSQGYEQYF
DNA: TGTGCCAGCAGTTTATCACAGGGTTACGAGCAGTACTTC
J: TRBJ2-7
size: NA
D: NA
V: TRBV27

CDR3: CASRYSGVGNYEQYF
DNA: TGTGCCAGCAGATACAGTGGGGTGGGGAATTACGAGCAGTACTTC
J: TRBJ2-7
size: NA
D: NA
V: TRBV11-3

CDR3: CASSALQGGGNEQYF
DNA: TGTGCCAGTAGTGCCTTACAGGGCGGGGGGAACGAGCAGTACTTC
J: TRBJ2-7
size: NA
D: TRBD2
V: TRBV19

CDR3: CASSLEVATNEKLFF
DNA: TGTGCCAGCAGCTTGGAGGTAGCAACTAATGAAAAACTGTTTTTT
J: TRBJ1-4
size: NA
D: NA
V: TRBV5-8

CDR3: CASSYTPGQGWDGYTF
DNA: TGTGCCAGCAGCTACACACCGGGACAGGGTTGGGATGGCTACACCTTC
J: TRBJ1-2
size: NA
D: TRBD1
V: TRBV5-4

CDR3: CASSFLGGDHNEQFF
DNA: TGTGCCAGCAGCTTTTTGGGCGGGGACCACAATGAGCAGTTCTTC
J: TRBJ2-1
size: NA
D: NA
V: TRBV7-9

CDR3: CASSLRDGGWEELFF
DNA: TGTGCCAGCAGTCTCCGGGACGGGGGTTGGGAAGAACTGTTTTTT
J: TRBJ1-4
size: few
D: NA
V: TRBV9

CDR3: CASSVTALGAYEQYF
DNA: TGTGCCAGCAGCGTAACAGCCTTGGGAGCCTACGAGCAGTACTTC
J: TRBJ2-7
size: NA
D: NA
V: TRBV9

CDR3: CASSTLQETQYF
DNA: TGTGCCAGCAGCACCCTCCAAGAGACCCAGTACTTC
J: TRBJ2-5
size: NA
D: NA
V: TRBV2

CDR3: CASSLVVNNSPLHF
DNA: TGTGCCAGCAGCTTAGTAGTTAATAATTCACCCCTCCACTTT
J: TRBJ1-6
size: NA
D: NA
V: TRBV7-2

CDR3: CASSFRPPQAFF
DNA: TGTGCCAGCAGCTTTAGGCCTCCACAAGCTTTCTTT
J: TRBJ1-1
size: NA
D: NA
V: TRBV7-9

CDR3: CASSKTGTGYGYTF
DNA: TGTGCCAGCAGTAAAACCGGGACAGGCTATGGCTACACCTTC
J: TRBJ1-2
size: NA
D: TRBD1
V: TRBV6-5

CDR3: CASSPLVPGNTIYF
DNA: TGTGCCAGCAGTCCCCTAGTACCTGGAAACACCATATATTTT
J: TRBJ1-3
size: NA
D: NA
V: TRBV27

CDR3: CASSPPGPNEKLFF
DNA: TGTGCCAGTAGTCCTCCAGGCCCTAATGAAAAACTGTTTTTT
J: TRBJ1-4
size: NA
D: NA
V: TRBV19

CDR3: CSVDRASSREEFF
DNA: TGCAGCGTTGATCGGGCTAGCAGTCGGGAGGAGTTCTTC
J: TRBJ2-1
size: NA
D: TRBD2
V: TRBV29-1

CDR3: CASSVGGKVYEQYF
DNA: TGTGCCAGCAGCGTAGGGGGGAAGGTCTACGAGCAGTACTTC
J: TRBJ2-7
size: once
D: NA
V: TRBV9

CDR3: CASSTRTGPTEAFF
DNA: TGTGCCAGCAGTACACGGACAGGACCCACTGAAGCTTTCTTT
J: TRBJ1-1
size: NA
D: TRBD1
V: TRBV27

CDR3: CASSQVMQPNTEAFF
DNA: TGTGCCAGCAGCCAAGTTATGCAGCCGAACACTGAAGCTTTCTTT
J: TRBJ1-1
size: once
D: NA
V: TRBV14

CDR3: CASSSDTVSDEQYF
DNA: TGTGCCAGCAGTTCGGACACGGTCTCCGACGAGCAGTACTTC
J: TRBJ2-7
size: NA
D: NA
V: TRBV6-5

CDR3: CASSLIQGTGELFF
DNA: TGTGCCAGCAGCTTAATACAGGGGACCGGGGAGCTGTTTTTT
J: TRBJ2-2
size: NA
D: TRBD1
V: TRBV7-9

CDR3: CASSDKTGAEPNQPQHF
DNA: TGTGCCAGCAGCGACAAGACAGGTGCCGAACCCAATCAGCCCCAGCATTTT
J: TRBJ1-5
size: once
D: NA
V: TRBV7-9

CDR3: CASSLVRRGGEFF
DNA: TGTGCCAGCAGCTTAGTAAGGCGGGGGGGCGAGTTCTTC
J: TRBJ2-1
size: NA
D: TRBD2
V: TRBV11-3

CDR3: CASSGGGNSPLHF
DNA: TGTGCCAGCAGTGGAGGGGGTAATTCACCCCTCCACTTT
J: TRBJ1-6
size: NA
D: NA
V: TRBV6-4

CDR3: CASRSTSGGYEQYF
DNA: TGTGCCAGCAGATCGACTAGCGGGGGCTACGAGCAGTACTTC
J: TRBJ2-7
size: NA
D: TRBD2
V: TRBV2

CDR3: CATSRGTESGELFF
DNA: TGTGCCACCAGCAGGGGTACAGAATCCGGGGAGCTGTTTTTT
J: TRBJ2-2
size: NA
D: NA
V: TRBV15

CDR3: CASSLEPQGLGTDTQYF
DNA: TGCGCCAGCAGCTTGGAGCCCCAGGGTTTGGGTACAGATACGCAGTATTTT
J: TRBJ2-3
size: once
D: NA
V: TRBV5-1

CDR3: CASSYMASGFYNEQFF
DNA: TGTGCCAGCAGTTACATGGCTAGCGGGTTTTACAATGAGCAGTTCTTC
J: TRBJ2-1
size: NA
D: TRBD2
V: TRBV6-5

CDR3: CASSPWGGAMNGEQYF
DNA: TGTGCCAGCAGCCCCTGGGGAGGGGCTATGAATGGCGAGCAGTACTTC
J: TRBJ2-7
size: NA
D: TRBD2
V: TRBV3-1/TRBV3-2

CDR3: CASSRGGDGYTF
DNA: TGTGCCAGCAGCCGAGGGGGGGATGGCTACACCTTC
J: TRBJ1-2
size: NA
D: NA
V: TRBV5-6

CDR3: CASSDRAPSYNEQFF
DNA: TGTGCCAGCAGTGACCGGGCCCCCTCCTACAATGAGCAGTTCTTC
J: TRBJ2-1
size: NA
D: NA
V: TRBV6-1

CDR3: CASSSGTGGAVLKETQYF
DNA: TGTGCCAGCAGCTCCGGGACAGGGGGCGCGGTACTTAAAGAGACCCAGTACTTC
J: TRBJ2-5
size: NA
D: TRBD1
V: TRBV7-9

CDR3: CASSLGGGPYEQYF
DNA: TGTGCCAGCAGCTTAGGAGGAGGGCCCTACGAGCAGTACTTC
J: TRBJ2-7
size: NA
D: NA
V: TRBV11-2

CDR3: CASSQTGVYNEQFF
DNA: TGTGCCAGCAGCCAGACAGGGGTTTACAATGAGCAGTTCTTC
J: TRBJ2-1
size: NA
D: TRBD1
V: TRBV5-6

CDR3: CASSEALSGANVLTF
DNA: TGTGCCAGCTCGGAGGCTCTATCTGGGGCCAACGTCCTGACTTTC
J: TRBJ2-6
size: NA
D: NA
V: TRBV18

CDR3: CASTLAGANEQFF
DNA: TGTGCCAGTACACTAGCGGGAGCCAATGAGCAGTTCTTC
J: TRBJ2-1
size: NA
D: TRBD2
V: TRBV19

CDR3: CASSLVSGSTDTQYF
DNA: TGTGCCAGCAGCTTAGTGTCCGGGAGCACAGATACGCAGTATTTT
J: TRBJ2-3
size: NA
D: NA
V: TRBV7-2

CDR3: CASSQGLPPYNEQFF
DNA: TGTGCCAGCAGCCAAGGATTGCCGCCCTACAATGAGCAGTTCTTC
J: TRBJ2-1
size: NA
D: NA
V: TRBV7-6

CDR3: CASSLRGGGSSYEQYF
DNA: TGTGCCAGCAGCTTACGGGGCGGGGGGTCCTCCTACGAGCAGTACTTC
J: TRBJ2-7
size: NA
D: TRBD2
V: TRBV7-2